The 21 T cell receptor beta chains below all came from one sample that was sequenced in a study of blood T cell repertoires in COVID-19. Profiled with immunoSEQ multiplex PCR; TCRdb holds only in-frame clones, not every one. Altogether a few hundred thousand clones are present, 80% to 90% being singletons, with the ten largest covering less than 5.5%. The source material was PBMCs or T cells enriched from blood (not recorded which). The receptors here all came from a man aged 25-40 years who had recovered from COVID-19.

V gene TRBV10-3 combines with J gene TRBJ1-1; D might be TRBD1 (6 bases). V was pared by 10 bases and J by 1 base, with 13 bases between. This CDR3 spans 13 amino acids. Germline CDR1 reads ENHRY; CDR2 reads SYGVKD. This chain's CDR3 is CANRRQENTEAFF. For the CDR3, the DNA is TGTGCCAACAGACGACAGGAGAACACTGAAGCTTTCTTT.

The chain links TRBV7-3 to TRBJ2-2; perhaps TRBD2 as D (5 bases). V was cut by 3 bases and J by 2 bases, with 13 bases left in between. CDR1 is SGHTA, CDR2 FQGTGA, per germline. The CDR3 has 16 amino acids. CDR3 coding DNA: TGTGCCAGCAGCTTTTTGGGAGCGTCAAACACCGGGGAGCTGTTTTTT. It encodes CASSFLGASNTGELFF.

This sequence joins TRBV2 and TRBJ2-7, with 11 nucleotides matching TRBD2. V lost 6 bases and J lost 4; bases outside the gene matches: 11. This CDR3 is 16 amino acids long. CDR1 SNHLY and CDR2 FYNNEI come from the germline V gene. The CDR3 sequence: CASRPTSGGPIYEQYF. The CDR3 bases are TGTGCCAGCAGGCCCACTAGCGGGGGTCCCATTTACGAGCAGTACTTC.

The V call is TRBV9, the J call TRBJ2-1; 7 nucleotides line up with TRBD1. The CDR3 is 14 residues long. V shed 0 bases, J shed 4 bases, and the junction held 1 base outside the gene matches. The germline V gene encodes CDR1 SGDLS and CDR2 YYNGEE. CDR3 sequence reads: CASSVEGQYNEQFF. The CDR3 coding sequence is TGTGCCAGCAGCGTAGAGGGACAGTACAATGAGCAGTTCTTC.

The chain uses TRBV7-2 and TRBJ2-6; TRBD2 matches at 11 bases. The germline CDR1 and CDR2 sequences are SGHTA and FQGNSA. CDR3 size: 18 residues. V shed 5 bases and J 0 bases; nucleotides not matched to a gene: 6. The CDR3 nucleotides are TGTGCCAGCAGCCTAAAACTAGCGGGGGACTCTGGGGCCAACGTCCTGACTTTC. This encodes CASSLKLAGDSGANVLTF.

CDR3 bases: TGTGCCTGGAGACAGGGTAACTATGGCTACACCTTC. Translation: CAWRQGNYGYTF. The J gene is TRBJ1-2, the V gene TRBV30, with a possible D match to TRBD1 (6 bases). The CDR3 totals 12 residues. Per germline, CDR1 GTSNPN and CDR2 SVGIG (reference sequence). V dropped 3 bases and J dropped 1 base, with 6 bases sitting between them. The full variable domain, with the rest looked up from reference TRBV30 and TRBJ1-2, is SQTIHQWPATLVQPVGSPLSLECTVEGTSNPNLYWYRQAAGRGLQLLFYSVGIGQISSEVPQNLSASRPQDRQFILSSKKLLLSDSGFYLCAWRQGNYGYTFGSGTRLTVV.

This chain uses TRBV24-1 with TRBJ1-1; TRBD1 aligns across 8 bases. CDR1 is KGHDR, CDR2 SFDVKD, per germline. CDR3 length: 16 residues. V shed 5 bases and J 1 base; nucleotides not matched to a gene: 8. DNA of the CDR3: TGTGCCACCAGTGGAACCCCCGGACAGGGGAACACTGAAGCTTTCTTT. Translation gives CATSGTPGQGNTEAFF.

This clone appeared a single time. J is TRBJ2-7 and V is TRBV19; D is possibly TRBD1 (7 bases). V gave up 5 bases and J gave up 2 bases, with 22 bases separating them. The germline V gene encodes CDR1 LNHDA and CDR2 SQIVND (reference sequence). This CDR3 comprises 17 residues. DNA of the CDR3: TGTGCCAGTAGTGAAGCGGGCCACAGGGGAATGACCTACGAGCAGTACTTC. Translated: CASSEAGHRGMTYEQYF.

Notes on this clone: Other nucleotide sequences in the sample specify the same CDR3. The chain carries TRBV18 and TRBJ2-7; a weak D match, TRBD2 (5 bases). Trimming removed 1 base at V and 2 bases at J, with 6 bases between. The germline V gene has CDR1 KGHSH and CDR2 LQKENI. CDR3 length: 13 amino acids. The CDR3 sequence: CASSPQGAYEQYF. The DNA of the CDR3 is TGTGCCAGCTCACCACAGGGAGCCTACGAGCAGTACTTC.

This chain uses TRBV6-1 with TRBJ2-5; D is perhaps TRBD2 (5 bases). The CDR3 covers 16 residues. Germline CDR1 is MNHNS and CDR2 is SASEGT. Trimming removed 2 bases from V and 3 bases from J, with 16 bases in between. DNA for the CDR3: TGTGCCAGCAGTGAAAGATACCGGGATACGAAAGAGACCCAGTACTTC. The encoded protein is CASSERYRDTKETQYF.

The rearrangement uses TRBV2 and TRBJ2-7; perhaps TRBD2 as D (7 bases). Germline V lookup: CDR1 SNHLY, CDR2 FYNNEI. With 8 bases removed from V and 3 bases from J, the gap between germline ends came to 17 bases. CDR3 length: 14 amino acids. The CDR3 protein is CASGTGGGSYEQYF. The CDR3 DNA reads as TGTGCCAGCGGAACGGGCGGGGGCAGCTACGAGCAGTACTTC.

The J gene is TRBJ2-1, the V gene TRBV6-5, with TRBD2 matching over 8 bases. CDR3 length equals 15 residues. Trimming took 5 bases from V and 2 from J; bases not matched to a gene: 5. The V gene's germline CDR1 is MNHEY and CDR2 SVGAGI. DNA of the CDR3: TGTGCCAGCAGTCTTACTAGCGGAGCCTACAATGAGCAGTTCTTC. It yields the protein CASSLTSGAYNEQFF.

The V call is TRBV28, the J call TRBJ1-5; D might be TRBD1 (5 bases). The CDR3 has 15 residues. With 4 bases removed from V and 0 bases from J, the gap between germline ends came to 10 bases. Germline CDR1 and CDR2: MDHEN and SYDVKM. The CDR3 nucleotides are TGTGCCAGCAGTTCGCTGGGGGGTAGCAATCAGCCCCAGCATTTT. Translated, it gives CASSSLGGSNQPQHF.

This rearrangement joins TRBV28 to TRBJ1-5; maybe TRBD1 (5 bases). CDR3 length equals 14 residues. V shed 3 bases and J shed 6 bases, with 12 bases lying between them. CDR1 and CDR2 from the germline V gene are MDHEN and SYDVKM. This CDR3 is CASSFGGGTQPQHF. In nucleotides, the CDR3 is TGTGCCAGCAGTTTTGGGGGAGGGACTCAGCCCCAGCATTTT.

This chain uses TRBV27 with TRBJ2-6; 7 positions agree with TRBD1. The trim removed 4 bases at V and 0 bases at J, leaving 6 bases unmatched. The CDR3 loop spans 17 amino acids. The germline CDR1 and CDR2 sequences are MNHEY and SMNVEV (reference sequence). CDR3 sequence (DNA): TGTGCCAGCAGTTGGGACCAGGGGGACTCTGGGGCCAACGTCCTGACTTTC. Residues: CASSWDQGDSGANVLTF. The full variable domain, rest sourced from reference TRBV27 and TRBJ2-6, is EAQVTQNPRYLITVTGKKLTVTCSQNMNHEYMSWYRQDPGLGLRQIYYSMNVEVTDKGDVPEGYKVSRKEKRNFPLILESPSPNQTSLYFCASSWDQGDSGANVLTFGAGSRLTVL.

The rearrangement links TRBV2 to TRBJ1-1; D gene ambiguous. V was cut by 6 bases and J by 5 bases, with 16 bases left in between. The CDR3 spans 14 residues. Germline values: CDR1 SNHLY, CDR2 FYNNEI. The CDR3 reads CASSDSLSGTEAFF. CDR3 nucleotide sequence: TGTGCCAGCAGCGACTCCCTAAGTGGGACTGAAGCTTTCTTT. Full variable domain (missing parts from reference TRBV2 and TRBJ1-1): EPEVTQTPSHQVTQMGQEVILRCVPISNHLYFYWYRQILGQKVEFLVSFYNNEISEKSEIFDDQFSVERPDGSNFTLKIRSTKLEDSAMYFCASSDSLSGTEAFFGQGTRLTVV.

This chain uses TRBV19 with TRBJ1-2; 9 nucleotides match TRBD1. Germline V gene sequence: CDR1 LNHDA, CDR2 SQIVND (reference sequence). The ends lost 6 bases at V and 6 bases at J; junction bases unmatched: 14. The CDR3 is 16 residues long. For the CDR3, the DNA is TGTGCCAGTAGGGGCTTAACCGGGACAGGGCGAAATGGCTACACCTTC. Protein sequence: CASRGLTGTGRNGYTF.

This clone was seen only once. CDR3 nucleotide sequence: TGTGCCAGCAGCCTGGGAGTTCGTATGATTGGAAACACCATATATTTT. This translates into CASSLGVRMIGNTIYF. The chain employs TRBV3-1 (or the pseudogene TRBV3-2) and TRBJ1-3, with D unclear. The CDR3 loop spans 16 amino acids. Germline CDR1 reads LGHDT; CDR2 reads YNNKEL (reference sequence). V lost 4 bases and J 3 bases, leaving 16 bases between the germline ends.

The chain recombines TRBV4-1 with TRBJ2-5; 7 bases agree with TRBD1. From germline, CDR1 is MGHRA and CDR2 YSYEKL. This CDR3 has 15 amino acids. Germline trimming cut 3 bases from V and 2 bases from J; bases unmatched to any gene: 6. The chain's CDR3 is CASSHQPGQQETQYF. The CDR3 region has the DNA TGCGCCAGCAGCCATCAGCCGGGACAGCAAGAGACCCAGTACTTC.

As for this clone: The junction and the germline gene differ at one end; a read error may be behind it. The chain couples TRBV11-2 to TRBJ2-5; D is undetermined. Germline V gives CDR1 SGHAT, CDR2 FQNNGV. This CDR3 has 10 residues. The CDR3 loop is CASSLDLGNF. CDR3 in DNA: TGTGCCAGCAGCTTAGATCTGGGCAACTTC.

This chain joins TRBV5-6 and TRBJ2-7, with a possible D match to TRBD2 (6 bases). This CDR3 is built from 14 residues. V lost 5 bases and J 5 bases, leaving 17 bases between the germline ends. Germline CDR1 and CDR2: SGHDT and YYEEEE. The CDR3 region has the DNA TGTGCCAGCAGAAGAACCGGGACTCCCCACGAGCAGTACTTC. This codes for CASRRTGTPHEQYF.